This section outlines one T cell receptor (beta chain) sequence together with its context. The source of the sample is a study of blood T cell repertoires in COVID-19. On the study more broadly: Collection of acute and convalescent COVID-19 samples took place in the United States, Italy and Spain. Sources were T cells, B-cell-depleted T cells, or PBMCs; the material itself was cDNA or gDNA.

Germline CDR1 is SGHTA and CDR2 is FQGNSA. There are 15 residues in the CDR3. V dropped 5 bases and J dropped 4; count of bases not matched to a gene: 10. In the original analysis: Amplifying reference gene primers gave estimates of nucleated cell counts. Produced via immunoSEQ multiplex PCR; TCRdb's table is partial and in-frame only. V and J calls and clone size are copied from that table; D and trimming were computed from the DNA. The data show some 350,000 clones, with around 86% seen just once and just under 6.5% held by the top ten. The TCR was taken from a woman aged 50 to 65 with COVID-19, enrolled during active disease. The gene calls are TRBV7-2 and TRBJ1-2, with 7 bases lining up with TRBD1. Sequenced material: peripheral blood. The CDR3 here is CASSPGGLRGYGYTF. CDR3 DNA: TGTGCCAGCAGCCCAGGGGGACTTCGGGGCTATGGCTACACCTTC.